The T cell receptor beta chain described here comes from a study of CD8+ T cells in alopecia areata. The length of the CDR3 is 12 residues. Germline-derived CDR1 and CDR2 are PRHDT and FYEKMQ (reference sequence). The V end was cut by 5 bases, the J end by 8 bases, with 10 bases between. Described treatment: oral pan-JAK inhibitor, 5-10 mg twice daily. Extracted from the samples, RNA was reverse transcribed into cDNA to serve as the sequencing template. The protocol was immunoSEQ multiplex PCR, while the TCRdb copy is restricted to in-frame clones and leaves out a portion. Of 180,000 or so clones listed, about 53% are singletons.

The TCR comes from a human donor with alopecia areata. The sample was CD8+ T cells sorted from blood, taken at week 24, from a patient treated with tofacitinib. The chain links TRBV13 to TRBJ2-1; the D call may be TRBD1 or TRBD2 (6 bases each). CDR3 nucleotide sequence: TGTGCCAGCAGCGCAGGGGAGGATGAGCAGTTCTTC. Translated, it gives CASSAGEDEQFF.